This T cell receptor beta chain was recovered during a study of T cells in narcolepsy. Study-wide context: Patients with NT1 or NT2 and healthy control donors were enrolled. Points from the study as a whole: Autoreactive clonotypes reportedly recurred in blood of same and different patients, not controls.

CDR1 is SGHAT and CDR2 is FQNNGV in the germline V gene. CDR3 length equals 16 residues. J gave up 2 bases and V 5 bases, and 9 bases lay outside the gene matches. Of note for this clone: The antigen is undetermined.

Sequenced by immunoSEQ multiplex PCR; TCRdb stores in-frame clones only, minus some. The sample includes tens of thousands of clones, roughly four fifths of them seen just once. This TCR came from a human donor with narcolepsy. Material: CD45RA- memory CD4+ T cells from PBMCs. The J gene is TRBJ2-7, the V gene TRBV11-2, with 10 nucleotides matching TRBD2. The CDR3 is CASSPIAGGRTYEQYF. As DNA, the CDR3 is TGTGCCAGCAGCCCGATAGCGGGAGGAAGAACCTACGAGCAGTACTTC.